Sequencing of this T cell receptor beta chain was carried out in a study of cytomegalovirus exposure and HLA in healthy donors. Study summary: In a later analysis, the roughly 120 validation repertoires were reported to have used the same platform as the 600 to 800 first-cohort repertoires. General study results and limits: It was about 150 TCR beta chains that were listed as cytomegalovirus-associated. In vitro confirmation showed a few CMV-associated chains to be CMV antigen specific.

Clones were read by immunoSEQ multiplex PCR, and TCRdb kept only the in-frame ones, dropping some. The sample includes over 75,000 clones, 85% of them seen just once. The germline CDR1 and CDR2 sequences are LNHDA and SQIVND (reference sequence). V lost 8 bases and J lost 3, with 14 bases in between. The CDR3 contains 14 residues. Turning to this clone: Its antigen is currently unknown.

Specimen: PBMCs. The sequence was collected from a man aged 18 to 30 in good health and CMV-seropositive. The J gene is TRBJ1-5, the V gene TRBV19, with D hard to call. DNA of the CDR3: TGTGCCAGTGCTGGGAGGGCAGTCAATCAGCCCCAGCATTTT. Protein: CASAGRAVNQPQHF.